This TCR beta chain was recorded in a study of cytomegalovirus exposure and HLA in healthy donors. The CDR3 extends over 15 amino acids. V lost 2 bases, J lost 3 bases, and 5 bases stayed unmatched. From germline, CDR1 is SGHRS and CDR2 YFSETQ. Profiled with immunoSEQ multiplex PCR; TCRdb holds only in-frame clones, not every one. The sample contains just under 75,000 clones, about 93% of which appear only once. V and J are TRBV5-1 and TRBJ2-3; 8 nucleotides line up with TRBD2. The origin of this receptor is a woman between 18 and 29 years old in good health and CMV-seropositive. The sample was PBMCs. The CDR3: CASSLDSGVTDTQYF. CDR3 DNA: TGCGCCAGCAGCTTAGATAGCGGGGTGACAGATACGCAGTATTTT.